This T cell receptor beta chain stems from a study of CD8 T cells in ankylosing spondylitis. This clonotype was picked up a small number of times. Quantitative barcoded 5'-RACE was used to prepare TCR beta libraries. TCRdb re-called the 5' RACE reads with MiXCR, one entry per CDR3 protein. The profile shows around 120,000 distinct CDR3 sequences, approximately 13% of them singletons. Germline assignment: CDR1 SEHNR and CDR2 FQNEAQ (reference sequence). V gave up 4 bases and J gave up 0 bases, with 13 bases separating them. The CDR3 loop spans 16 amino acids. The TCR sequence derives from a female donor with ankylosing spondylitis or in good health (not recorded which). The sample was blood, either unsorted or a sorted T cell fraction (not recorded which). V gene TRBV7-9 combines with J gene TRBJ1-3; D may be TRBD1 (6 bases). CDR3 DNA sequence: TGTGCCAGCAGCTCATCGACAGGTATCTCTGGAAACACCATATATTTT. Translation: CASSSSTGISGNTIYF.